This T cell receptor beta chain was recovered during a study of cytomegalovirus exposure and HLA in healthy donors. Germline V gene sequence: CDR1 MNHEY, CDR2 SVGAGI. Trimming removed 8 bases from V and 4 bases from J, with 14 bases in between. This CDR3 has 13 amino acids. In the case of this clone: This specimen includes other DNA sequences encoding the same CDR3.

PCR involved 60 Vbeta and 13 Jbeta primers. Using immunoSEQ multiplex PCR, the repertoire was profiled, and TCRdb retains in-frame clones only, with some absent. The sample lists about 140,000 clones, around 80% seen once, with roughly 2.2% in the top ten. Sequencing used PBMCs. The genes are TRBV6-5 and TRBJ1-2, with D possibly being TRBD1 (5 bases). The sequence derives from a man aged 30 to 39 in good health and CMV-seronegative. The CDR3 DNA sequence: TGTGCCAGCTGGGGAGGGGAGGGCTATGGCTACACCTTC. As protein: CASWGGEGYGYTF.